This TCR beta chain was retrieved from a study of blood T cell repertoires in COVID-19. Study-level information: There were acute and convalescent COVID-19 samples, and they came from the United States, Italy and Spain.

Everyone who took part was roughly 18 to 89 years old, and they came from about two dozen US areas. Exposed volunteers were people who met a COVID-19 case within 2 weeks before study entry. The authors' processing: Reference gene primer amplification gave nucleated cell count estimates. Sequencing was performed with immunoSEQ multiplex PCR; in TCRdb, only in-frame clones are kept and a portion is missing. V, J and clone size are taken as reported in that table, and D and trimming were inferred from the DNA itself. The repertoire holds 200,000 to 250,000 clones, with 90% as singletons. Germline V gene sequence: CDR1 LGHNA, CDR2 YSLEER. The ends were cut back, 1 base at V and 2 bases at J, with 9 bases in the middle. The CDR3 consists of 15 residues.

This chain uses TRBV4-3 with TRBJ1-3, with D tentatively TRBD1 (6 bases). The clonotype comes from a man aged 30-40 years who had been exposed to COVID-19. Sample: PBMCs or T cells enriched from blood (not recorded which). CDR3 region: CASSQGAGAGNTIYF. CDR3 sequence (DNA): TGCGCCAGCAGCCAAGGGGCAGGGGCTGGAAACACCATATATTTT.